This T cell receptor beta chain comes out of a study of T-cell memory formation after mild COVID-19. Germline lookup yields CDR1 DFQATT and CDR2 SNEGSKA (reference sequence). Trimming removed 6 bases from V and 2 bases from J; junction bases left unmatched: 11. This CDR3 is 15 amino acids long. Via MiXCR, TCRdb re-called the 5' RACE reads, giving one row per CDR3 protein. The data show under 300,000 distinct CDR3 sequences, with 15% to 20% seen just once and more than 20% held by the top ten. With respect to this clonotype: What it binds is unknown.

Study results and caveats: Shrinking CD4+ clones resided mostly in CM and EM, and CD8+ ones in EMRA. Clones shrinking from day 15 to 85 showed even CD4/CD8 mixes; later expanders tilted CD4+. Pre-infection memory already had some responding clones, implying cross-reactive memory joined.

The sequence was collected from a man aged 18 to 29 who had mild COVID-19 (a few samples of this study predate the infection). Cell type and time point are not known. Sequences were obtained from PBMCs or a T cell subset sorted from them (not recorded which). The chain joins TRBV20-1 to TRBJ2-5, with 8 bases lining up with TRBD2. The CDR3 region has the DNA TGCAGTGCGACTGCGGGGGGCTCGTATCAAGAGACCCAGTACTTC. Its translation: CSATAGGSYQETQYF.